Each of the 3 T cell receptor beta chains below was sequenced from the same sample in a study of blood T cell repertoires in COVID-19. Sequencing was performed with immunoSEQ multiplex PCR; in TCRdb, only in-frame clones are kept and a portion is missing. The sample yields about 520,000 clones, 80% to 90% seen once. Sample: peripheral blood. These receptors came from a human donor in a cohort sampled during active COVID-19.

V usage is TRBV27 and J usage is TRBJ2-3; 7 positions agree with TRBD2. The germline gives CDR1 MNHEY, CDR2 SMNVEV (reference sequence). This CDR3 spans 14 amino acids. The junction had 8 bases not matched to a gene; V was cut back by 6 bases and J by 5 bases. This CDR3 is CASRRAGDRDTQYF. Written as DNA, the CDR3 is TGTGCCAGCAGAAGGGCGGGAGATCGAGATACGCAGTATTTT.

The V gene is TRBV7-3, the J gene TRBJ2-1, with 12 bases fitting TRBD2. The CDR3 is 15 amino acids. CDR1 is SGHTA, CDR2 FQGTGA, per germline. The V gene end was trimmed by 2 bases and the J gene end by 8 bases; junction bases not matched to a gene: 4. CDR3 sequence reads: CASSLGLAGIHEQFF. The CDR3 coding sequence is TGTGCCAGCAGCTTAGGACTAGCGGGAATTCATGAGCAGTTCTTC.

This chain joins TRBV11-3 and TRBJ1-3; no firm D call. The CDR3 extends over 16 amino acids. The V gene's germline CDR1 is SGHNT and CDR2 YENEEA. V was cut by 1 base and J by 0 bases, with 10 bases left in between. CDR3 region: CASSLGSLRSGNTIYF. In DNA form, the CDR3 reads TGTGCCAGCAGCTTAGGTTCACTACGCTCTGGAAACACCATATATTTT.